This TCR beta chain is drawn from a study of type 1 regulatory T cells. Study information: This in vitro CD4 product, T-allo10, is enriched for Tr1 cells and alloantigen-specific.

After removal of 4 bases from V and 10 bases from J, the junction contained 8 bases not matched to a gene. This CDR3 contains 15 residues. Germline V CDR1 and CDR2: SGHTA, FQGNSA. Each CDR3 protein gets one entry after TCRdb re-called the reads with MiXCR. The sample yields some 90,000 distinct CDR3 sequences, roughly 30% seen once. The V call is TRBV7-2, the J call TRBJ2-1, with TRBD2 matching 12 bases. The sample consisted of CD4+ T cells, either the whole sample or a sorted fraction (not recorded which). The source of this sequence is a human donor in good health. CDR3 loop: CASSSLAGGSGEQFF. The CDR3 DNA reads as TGTGCCAGCAGCTCTCTAGCGGGAGGGTCCGGGGAGCAGTTCTTC.